A selection of T cell receptor beta chains follows, all from one sample in a study of beta chain features in type 1 diabetes. Sequenced by immunoSEQ multiplex PCR; TCRdb stores in-frame clones only, minus some. The profile covers 250,000 to 350,000 clones, with 14% appearing a single time and about 6.7% taken by the ten largest. Specimen: central memory CD4+ T cells from blood. The receptors stem from a man aged 30 to 39 in good health. Each CDR3 is given with its conserved first and last residue. The D gene is left open where the match is weak. Expanded clones get a size class; other rows say once, few or many, or leave the size out.

clone_size: few; v_call: TRBV7-6; d_call: NA; j_call: TRBJ2-5; cdr3_aa: CASSLWRDEETQYF; cdr3_nt: TGTGCCAGCAGCTTGTGGCGGGACGAGGAGACCCAGTACTTC
clone_size: NA; v_call: TRBV7-7; d_call: NA; j_call: TRBJ2-5; cdr3_aa: CASSRSPTGKETQYF; cdr3_nt: TGTGCTAGCAGCCGTAGCCCTACTGGGAAAGAGACCCAGTACTTC
clone_size: once; v_call: TRBV5-4; d_call: NA; j_call: TRBJ1-2; cdr3_aa: CASSLGGRTLYGYTF; cdr3_nt: TGTGCCAGCAGCTTGGGTGGCAGGACCCTCTATGGCTACACCTTC
clone_size: NA; v_call: TRBV7-2; d_call: NA; j_call: TRBJ2-1; cdr3_aa: CASSLQNPPASGSFF; cdr3_nt: TGTGCCAGCAGCCTTCAGAACCCCCCAGCAAGTGGTTCGTTCTTC
clone_size: few; v_call: TRBV11-2; d_call: NA; j_call: TRBJ2-2; cdr3_aa: CASSKLQGNGELFF; cdr3_nt: TGTGCCAGCAGCAAACTTCAGGGAAACGGGGAGCTGTTTTTT
clone_size: few; v_call: TRBV7-2; d_call: NA; j_call: TRBJ2-3; cdr3_aa: CASSFAGWDTQYF; cdr3_nt: TGTGCCAGCAGCTTTGCAGGCTGGGATACGCAGTATTTT
clone_size: few; v_call: TRBV20-1; d_call: NA; j_call: TRBJ2-7; cdr3_aa: CSARKGVEQYF; cdr3_nt: TGCAGTGCTAGAAAAGGGGTCGAGCAGTACTTC
clone_size: many; v_call: TRBV12-5; d_call: NA; j_call: TRBJ2-7; cdr3_aa: CASGALLASEQYF; cdr3_nt: TGTGCTAGTGGCGCACTGCTAGCGAGCGAGCAGTACTTC
clone_size: NA; v_call: TRBV27; d_call: TRBD1; j_call: TRBJ1-1; cdr3_aa: CASSLSTGAAFF; cdr3_nt: TGTGCCAGCAGTTTATCGACAGGGGCAGCTTTCTTT
clone_size: NA; v_call: TRBV13; d_call: TRBD2; j_call: TRBJ2-3; cdr3_aa: CASSLGGLAVWDTQYF; cdr3_nt: TGTGCCAGCAGCTTAGGTGGACTAGCGGTGTGGGATACGCAGTATTTT
clone_size: NA; v_call: TRBV5-1; d_call: TRBD2; j_call: TRBJ2-5; cdr3_aa: CASSLGSGGHQETQYF; cdr3_nt: TGCGCCAGCAGCTTGGGGAGCGGGGGGCACCAAGAGACCCAGTACTTC
clone_size: many; v_call: TRBV14; d_call: TRBD1; j_call: TRBJ2-2; cdr3_aa: CASSHYRGSTGELFF; cdr3_nt: TGTGCCAGCAGCCACTACAGGGGGAGCACCGGGGAGCTGTTTTTT
clone_size: NA; v_call: TRBV5-1; d_call: NA; j_call: TRBJ2-7; cdr3_aa: CASSPSGSYEQYF; cdr3_nt: TGCGCCAGCAGCCCCTCGGGCTCCTACGAGCAGTACTTC
clone_size: few; v_call: TRBV27; d_call: NA; j_call: TRBJ2-1; cdr3_aa: CASSYRRSTRYNEQFF; cdr3_nt: TGTGCCAGCAGTTATCGACGTAGCACTCGGTACAATGAGCAGTTCTTC
clone_size: NA; v_call: TRBV9; d_call: TRBD1; j_call: TRBJ1-1; cdr3_aa: CASSVSGQTKNTEAFF; cdr3_nt: TGTGCCAGCAGCGTCTCGGGACAGACTAAGAACACTGAAGCTTTCTTT
clone_size: few; v_call: TRBV30; d_call: NA; j_call: TRBJ2-2; cdr3_aa: CAWSYTHTGELFF; cdr3_nt: TGTGCCTGGTCCTATACTCACACCGGGGAGCTGTTTTTT
clone_size: NA; v_call: TRBV30; d_call: NA; j_call: TRBJ1-1; cdr3_aa: CAWSVKAAGSNTEAFF; cdr3_nt: TGTGCCTGGAGTGTAAAAGCTGCAGGATCAAACACTGAAGCTTTCTTT
clone_size: NA; v_call: TRBV18; d_call: NA; j_call: TRBJ1-6; cdr3_aa: CASSPGTRVLSSPLHF; cdr3_nt: TGTGCCAGCTCACCAGGGACCAGAGTTCTTAGTTCACCCCTCCACTTT
clone_size: few; v_call: TRBV10-2; d_call: TRBD1; j_call: TRBJ2-5; cdr3_aa: CASSDGQGQTQYF; cdr3_nt: TGCGCCAGCAGTGACGGACAGGGCCAGACCCAGTACTTC
clone_size: few; v_call: TRBV11-2; d_call: NA; j_call: TRBJ2-5; cdr3_aa: CASSLDNFLETQYF; cdr3_nt: TGTGCCAGCAGCTTAGATAACTTTCTAGAGACCCAGTACTTC
clone_size: NA; v_call: TRBV18; d_call: NA; j_call: TRBJ2-7; cdr3_aa: CASSPGTGPYEQYF; cdr3_nt: TGTGCCAGCTCACCAGGGACTGGTCCCTACGAGCAGTACTTC
clone_size: few; v_call: TRBV11-2; d_call: NA; j_call: TRBJ2-1; cdr3_aa: CASSLAGWRRGNEQFF; cdr3_nt: TGTGCCAGCAGCTTAGCGGGGTGGCGGAGAGGTAATGAGCAGTTCTTC
clone_size: NA; v_call: TRBV19; d_call: NA; j_call: TRBJ1-1; cdr3_aa: CASINWGSDTEAFF; cdr3_nt: TGTGCCAGTATCAACTGGGGGTCCGACACTGAAGCTTTCTTT
clone_size: NA; v_call: TRBV11-2; d_call: TRBD1; j_call: TRBJ2-1; cdr3_aa: CASSFRTGRGNEQFF; cdr3_nt: TGTGCCAGCAGCTTCAGGACAGGGCGTGGGAATGAGCAGTTCTTC
clone_size: few; v_call: TRBV5-1; d_call: NA; j_call: TRBJ1-1; cdr3_aa: CASSLIDRASTEAFF; cdr3_nt: TGCGCCAGCAGCTTAATAGACCGAGCGAGCACTGAAGCTTTCTTT
clone_size: NA; v_call: TRBV19; d_call: TRBD1; j_call: TRBJ1-4; cdr3_aa: CASNRGDNEKLFF; cdr3_nt: TGTGCCAGTAACAGGGGAGATAATGAAAAACTGTTTTTT
clone_size: few; v_call: TRBV5-8; d_call: NA; j_call: TRBJ1-4; cdr3_aa: CASRRDRSKNEKLFF; cdr3_nt: TGTGCCAGCAGACGTGACAGGAGTAAGAATGAAAAACTGTTTTTT
clone_size: many; v_call: TRBV13; d_call: NA; j_call: TRBJ1-5; cdr3_aa: CASSLRRGSNQPQHF; cdr3_nt: TGTGCCAGCAGCTTACGCAGGGGTAGCAATCAGCCCCAGCATTTT
clone_size: many; v_call: TRBV7-2; d_call: NA; j_call: TRBJ1-5; cdr3_aa: CASSLSSQRQPQHF; cdr3_nt: TGTGCCAGCAGCTTGTCAAGCCAGAGGCAGCCCCAGCATTTT
clone_size: NA; v_call: TRBV7-9; d_call: TRBD1; j_call: TRBJ1-5; cdr3_aa: CASSSGQGGQPQHF; cdr3_nt: TGTGCCAGCAGCTCTGGACAGGGAGGTCAGCCCCAGCATTTT
clone_size: NA; v_call: TRBV10-3; d_call: NA; j_call: TRBJ2-1; cdr3_aa: CAISEGESSYNEQFF; cdr3_nt: TGTGCCATCAGTGAAGGTGAAAGCTCCTACAATGAGCAGTTCTTC
clone_size: many; v_call: TRBV7-2; d_call: TRBD2; j_call: TRBJ2-3; cdr3_aa: CASSFGTKTDTQYF; cdr3_nt: TGTGCCAGCAGCTTCGGGACTAAAACAGATACGCAGTATTTT
clone_size: NA; v_call: TRBV7-2; d_call: TRBD1; j_call: TRBJ2-1; cdr3_aa: CASSLDRQGDVYEQFF; cdr3_nt: TGTGCCAGCAGCTTAGACCGACAGGGAGATGTATATGAGCAGTTCTTC
clone_size: many; v_call: TRBV4-3; d_call: TRBD2; j_call: TRBJ2-3; cdr3_aa: CASSQWSAGGDTQYF; cdr3_nt: TGCGCCAGCAGCCAGTGGTCGGCGGGGGGAGATACGCAGTATTTT
clone_size: few; v_call: TRBV5-6; d_call: NA; j_call: TRBJ1-6; cdr3_aa: CASSPMGVGNSPLHF; cdr3_nt: TGTGCCAGCAGCCCCATGGGGGTCGGGAATTCACCCCTCCACTTT
clone_size: NA; v_call: TRBV6-6; d_call: NA; j_call: TRBJ1-2; cdr3_aa: CASMRGGYGYTF; cdr3_nt: TGTGCCAGCATGAGGGGGGGCTATGGCTACACCTTC
clone_size: few; v_call: TRBV9; d_call: TRBD1; j_call: TRBJ2-2; cdr3_aa: CASSVGTVNTGELFF; cdr3_nt: TGTGCCAGCAGCGTTGGGACAGTTAACACCGGGGAGCTGTTTTTT
clone_size: NA; v_call: TRBV30; d_call: TRBD2; j_call: TRBJ2-3; cdr3_aa: CAWRVAGLSTDTQYF; cdr3_nt: TGTGCCTGGAGGGTAGCGGGACTTAGCACAGATACGCAGTATTTT
clone_size: many; v_call: TRBV2; d_call: TRBD1; j_call: TRBJ2-5; cdr3_aa: CASSEARGPQETQYF; cdr3_nt: TGTGCCAGCAGTGAAGCCAGGGGGCCCCAAGAGACCCAGTACTTC
clone_size: few; v_call: TRBV7-6; d_call: TRBD2; j_call: TRBJ2-5; cdr3_aa: CASSSPRLAGGETQYF; cdr3_nt: TGTGCCAGCAGCTCCCCCCGCCTAGCGGGGGGAGAGACCCAGTACTTC
clone_size: many; v_call: TRBV10-3; d_call: NA; j_call: TRBJ2-1; cdr3_aa: CAISGGESNEQFF; cdr3_nt: TGTGCCATCAGTGGCGGGGAGAGCAATGAGCAGTTCTTC
clone_size: NA; v_call: TRBV7-2; d_call: NA; j_call: TRBJ1-2; cdr3_aa: CASTLVGESDYGYTF; cdr3_nt: TGTGCCAGCACCCTAGTTGGGGAGAGTGACTATGGCTACACCTTC
clone_size: NA; v_call: TRBV5-6; d_call: TRBD1; j_call: TRBJ2-3; cdr3_aa: CASRAGQGSTDTQYF; cdr3_nt: TGTGCCAGCAGGGCGGGACAGGGAAGCACAGATACGCAGTATTTT
clone_size: NA; v_call: TRBV13; d_call: TRBD2; j_call: TRBJ2-1; cdr3_aa: CAILAGERDEQFF; cdr3_nt: TGTGCCATATTAGCGGGAGAACGGGACGAGCAGTTCTTC
clone_size: NA; v_call: TRBV5-1; d_call: NA; j_call: TRBJ2-3; cdr3_aa: CASSLYQGSTDTQYF; cdr3_nt: TGCGCCAGCAGCTTGTACCAAGGCAGCACAGATACGCAGTATTTT
clone_size: NA; v_call: TRBV29-1; d_call: NA; j_call: TRBJ2-1; cdr3_aa: CSVLGTRNPLPHNEQFF; cdr3_nt: TGCAGCGTCCTCGGAACCCGTAACCCCCTTCCCCACAATGAGCAGTTCTTC
clone_size: few; v_call: TRBV9; d_call: TRBD2; j_call: TRBJ2-1; cdr3_aa: CASSVDVGGGARPNEQFF; cdr3_nt: TGTGCCAGCAGCGTAGATGTCGGCGGGGGGGCGAGGCCCAATGAGCAGTTCTTC
clone_size: NA; v_call: TRBV13; d_call: TRBD1; j_call: TRBJ2-5; cdr3_aa: CASSWKTGGFSETQYF; cdr3_nt: TGTGCCAGCAGCTGGAAGACAGGGGGATTTTCAGAGACCCAGTACTTC
clone_size: few; v_call: TRBV11-2; d_call: NA; j_call: TRBJ1-4; cdr3_aa: CASSLSRGEKLFF; cdr3_nt: TGTGCCAGCAGCTTATCGAGAGGAGAAAAACTGTTTTTT
clone_size: many; v_call: TRBV28; d_call: NA; j_call: TRBJ1-5; cdr3_aa: CASISTGRINQPQHF; cdr3_nt: TGTGCCAGCATCTCTACGGGACGGATCAATCAGCCCCAGCATTTT